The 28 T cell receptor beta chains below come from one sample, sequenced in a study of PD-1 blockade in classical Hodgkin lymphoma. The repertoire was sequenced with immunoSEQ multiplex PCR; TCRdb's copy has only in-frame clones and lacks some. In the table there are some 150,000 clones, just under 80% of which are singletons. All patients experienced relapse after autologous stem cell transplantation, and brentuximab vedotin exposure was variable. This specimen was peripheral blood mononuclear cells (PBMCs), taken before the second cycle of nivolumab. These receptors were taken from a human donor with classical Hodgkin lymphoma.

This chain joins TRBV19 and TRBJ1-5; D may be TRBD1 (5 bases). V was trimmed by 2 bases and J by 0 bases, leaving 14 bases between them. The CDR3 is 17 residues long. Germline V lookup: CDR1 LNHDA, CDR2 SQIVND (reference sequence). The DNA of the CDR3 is TGTGCCAGTAGTATACGGGGCGCGGCCTTTAGCAATCAGCCCCAGCATTTT. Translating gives CASSIRGAAFSNQPQHF. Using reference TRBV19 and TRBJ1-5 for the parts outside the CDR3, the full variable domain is DGGITQSPKYLFRKEGQNVTLSCEQNLNHDAMYWYRQDPGQGLRLIYYSQIVNDFQKGDIAEGYSVSREKKESFPLTVTSAQKNPTAFYLCASSIRGAAFSNQPQHFGDGTRLSIL.

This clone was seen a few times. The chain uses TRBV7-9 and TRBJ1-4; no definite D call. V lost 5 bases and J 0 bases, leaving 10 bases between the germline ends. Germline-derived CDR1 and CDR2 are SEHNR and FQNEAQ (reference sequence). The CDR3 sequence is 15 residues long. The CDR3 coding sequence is TGTGCCAGCAGCCCTTTCCTTGCAACTAATGAAAAACTGTTTTTT. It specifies CASSPFLATNEKLFF.

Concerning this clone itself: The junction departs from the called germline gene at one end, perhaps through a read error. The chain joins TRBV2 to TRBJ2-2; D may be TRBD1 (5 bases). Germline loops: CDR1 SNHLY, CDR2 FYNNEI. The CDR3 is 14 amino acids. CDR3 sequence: CASSGSGNSGELFF. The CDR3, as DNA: TGTGCCAGTTCAGGGTCAGGGAACAGCGGGGAGCTGTTTTTT.

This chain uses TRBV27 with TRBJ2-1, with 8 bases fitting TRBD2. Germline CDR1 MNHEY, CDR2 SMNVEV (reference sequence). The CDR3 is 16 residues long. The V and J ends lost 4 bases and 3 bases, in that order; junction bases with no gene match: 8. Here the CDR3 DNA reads TGTGCCAGCAGTTCTATACTGGCGGGGGGCTACAATGAGCAGTTCTTC. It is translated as CASSSILAGGYNEQFF.

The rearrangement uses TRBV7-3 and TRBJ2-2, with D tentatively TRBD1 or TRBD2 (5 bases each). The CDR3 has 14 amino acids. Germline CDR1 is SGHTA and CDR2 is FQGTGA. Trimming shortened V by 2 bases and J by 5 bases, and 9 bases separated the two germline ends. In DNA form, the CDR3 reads TGTGCCAGCAGCTTAGATGGGGGAACCGGGGAGCTGTTTTTT. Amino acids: CASSLDGGTGELFF.

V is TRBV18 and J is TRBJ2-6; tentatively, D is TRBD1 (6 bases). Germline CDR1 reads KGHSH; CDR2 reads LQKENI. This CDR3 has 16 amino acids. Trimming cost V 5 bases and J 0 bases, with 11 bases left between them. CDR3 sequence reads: CASSAYRVSGANVLTF. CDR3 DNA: TGTGCCAGCTCAGCTTACAGGGTCTCTGGGGCCAACGTCCTGACTTTC.

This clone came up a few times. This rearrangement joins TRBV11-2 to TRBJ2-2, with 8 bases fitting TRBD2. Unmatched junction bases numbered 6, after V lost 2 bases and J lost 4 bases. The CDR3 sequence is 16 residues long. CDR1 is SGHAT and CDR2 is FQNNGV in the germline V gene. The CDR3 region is CASSLTGGQVTGELFF. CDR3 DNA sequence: TGTGCCAGCAGCTTAACGGGGGGGCAGGTCACCGGGGAGCTGTTTTTT. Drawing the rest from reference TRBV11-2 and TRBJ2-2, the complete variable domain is EAGVAQSPRYKIIEKRQSVAFWCNPISGHATLYWYQQILGQGPKLLIQFQNNGVVDDSQLPKDRFSAERLKGVDSTLKIQPAKLEDSAVYLCASSLTGGQVTGELFFGEGSRLTVL.

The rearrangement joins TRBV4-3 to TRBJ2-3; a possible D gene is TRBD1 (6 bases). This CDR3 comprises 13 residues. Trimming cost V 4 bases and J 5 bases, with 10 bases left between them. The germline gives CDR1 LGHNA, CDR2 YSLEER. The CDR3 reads CASSRQDGDTQYF. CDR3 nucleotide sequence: TGCGCCAGCAGCCGACAGGACGGAGATACGCAGTATTTT.

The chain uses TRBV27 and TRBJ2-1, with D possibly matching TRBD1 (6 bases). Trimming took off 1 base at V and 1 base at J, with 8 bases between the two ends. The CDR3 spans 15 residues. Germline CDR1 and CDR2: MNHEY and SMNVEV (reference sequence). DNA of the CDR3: TGTGCCAGCAGTTTATGGCAGGGGTCCTACAATGAGCAGTTCTTC. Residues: CASSLWQGSYNEQFF.

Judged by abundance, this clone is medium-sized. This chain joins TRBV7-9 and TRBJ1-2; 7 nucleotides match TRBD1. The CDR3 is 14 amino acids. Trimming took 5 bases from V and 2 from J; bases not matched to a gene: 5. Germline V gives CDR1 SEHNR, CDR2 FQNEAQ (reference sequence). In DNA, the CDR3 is TGTGCCAGCAGCACCGGGACAGAAAACTATGGCTACACCTTC. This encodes CASSTGTENYGYTF. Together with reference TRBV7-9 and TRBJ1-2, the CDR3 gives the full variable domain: DTGVSQNPRHKITKRGQNVTFRCDPISEHNRLYWYRQTLGQGPEFLTYFQNEAQLEKSRLLSDRFSAERPKGSFSTLEIQRTEQGDSAMYLCASSTGTENYGYTFGSGTRLTVV.

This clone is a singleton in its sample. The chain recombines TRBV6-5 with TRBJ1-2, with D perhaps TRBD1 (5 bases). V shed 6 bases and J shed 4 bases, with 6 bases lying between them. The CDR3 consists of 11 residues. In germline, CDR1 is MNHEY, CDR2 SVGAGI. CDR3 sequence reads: CASRGLYGYTF. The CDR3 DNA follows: TGTGCCAGCAGGGGGCTCTATGGCTACACCTTC.

The CDR3 bases are TGTGCCAGCAGTACCCAGGGACAGGGTCAGGGCGAGCAGTACTTC. Translating it yields CASSTQGQGQGEQYF. The chain carries TRBV6-6 and TRBJ2-7, with 9 bases matching TRBD1. V was clipped by 5 bases and J by 6 bases; unmatched bases: 11. Germline V gene data show CDR1 as MNHNY and CDR2 as SVGAGI (reference sequence). The CDR3 runs 15 residues.

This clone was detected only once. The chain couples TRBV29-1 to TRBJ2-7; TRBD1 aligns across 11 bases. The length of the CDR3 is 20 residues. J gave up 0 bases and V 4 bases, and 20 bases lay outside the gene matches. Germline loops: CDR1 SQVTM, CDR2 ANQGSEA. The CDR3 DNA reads TGCAGCGTTGTAGGGTTCTGGGATGGACAGGGGGCAATCGTCTCCTACGAGCAGTACTTC. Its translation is CSVVGFWDGQGAIVSYEQYF.

The chain's CDR3 is CASSLGGQGAVEQFF. DNA for the CDR3: TGTGCCAGCAGCTTGGGGGGACAGGGGGCTGTTGAGCAGTTCTTC. This chain joins TRBV5-8 and TRBJ2-1, with 12 nucleotides matching TRBD1. The CDR3 covers 15 residues. V dropped 0 bases and J dropped 9; count of bases not matched to a gene: 4. The germline gives CDR1 SGHTS, CDR2 YDEGEE. Full variable domain (remainder filled in from reference TRBV5-8 and TRBJ2-1): EAGVTQSPTHLIKTRGQQATLRCSPISGHTSVYWYQQALGLGLQFLLWYDEGEERNRGNFPPRFSGRQFPNYSSELNVNALELEDSALYLCASSLGGQGAVEQFFGPGTRLTVL.

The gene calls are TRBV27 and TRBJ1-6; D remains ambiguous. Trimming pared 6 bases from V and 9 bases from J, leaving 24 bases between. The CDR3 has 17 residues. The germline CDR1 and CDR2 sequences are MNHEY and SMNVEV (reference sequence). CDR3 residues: CASSRLAPDGRGSPLHF. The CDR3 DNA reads TGTGCCAGCAGCCGGTTGGCACCCGACGGTCGGGGTTCACCCCTCCACTTT.

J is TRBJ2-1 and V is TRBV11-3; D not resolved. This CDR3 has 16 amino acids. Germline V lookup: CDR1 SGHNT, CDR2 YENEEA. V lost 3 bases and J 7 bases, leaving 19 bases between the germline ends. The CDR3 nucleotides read TGTGCCAGCAGCTTGATACCGGGCGTCTGGGCTAATGAGCAGTTCTTC. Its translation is CASSLIPGVWANEQFF.

The CDR3 region is CASSFGSGQINQPQHF. Written as DNA, the CDR3 is TGTGCCAGCAGCTTTGGATCGGGACAGATCAATCAGCCCCAGCATTTT. The V and J genes are TRBV5-6 and TRBJ1-5; 7 positions match TRBD1. Germline CDR1 is SGHDT and CDR2 is YYEEEE. The V and J ends lost 2 bases and 3 bases, in that order; junction bases with no gene match: 8. The CDR3 consists of 16 residues. Together with reference TRBV5-6 and TRBJ1-5, the CDR3 gives the full variable domain: DAGVTQSPTHLIKTRGQQVTLRCSPKSGHDTVSWYQQALGQGPQFIFQYYEEEERQRGNFPDRFSGHQFPNYSSELNVNALLLGDSALYLCASSFGSGQINQPQHFGDGTRLSIL.

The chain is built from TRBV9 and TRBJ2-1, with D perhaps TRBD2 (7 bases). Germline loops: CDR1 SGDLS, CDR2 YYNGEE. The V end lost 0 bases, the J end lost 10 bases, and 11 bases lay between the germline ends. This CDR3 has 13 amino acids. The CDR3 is CASSVDGGREQFF. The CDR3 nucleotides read TGTGCCAGCAGCGTAGACGGGGGGCGCGAGCAGTTCTTC.

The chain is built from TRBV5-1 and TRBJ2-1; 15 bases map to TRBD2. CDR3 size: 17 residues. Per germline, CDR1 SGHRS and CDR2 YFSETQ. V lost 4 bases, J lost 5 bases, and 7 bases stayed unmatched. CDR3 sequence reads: CASSAGLAGGLNNEQFF. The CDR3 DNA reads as TGCGCCAGCAGCGCCGGACTAGCGGGGGGGCTAAACAATGAGCAGTTCTTC.

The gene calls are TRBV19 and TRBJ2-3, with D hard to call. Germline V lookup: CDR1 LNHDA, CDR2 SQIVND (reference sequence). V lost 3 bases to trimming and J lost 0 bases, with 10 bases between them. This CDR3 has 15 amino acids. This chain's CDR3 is CASSIGQISTDTQYF. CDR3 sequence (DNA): TGTGCCAGTAGTATTGGGCAGATAAGCACAGATACGCAGTATTTT. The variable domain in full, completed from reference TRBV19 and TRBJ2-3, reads DGGITQSPKYLFRKEGQNVTLSCEQNLNHDAMYWYRQDPGQGLRLIYYSQIVNDFQKGDIAEGYSVSREKKESFPLTVTSAQKNPTAFYLCASSIGQISTDTQYFGPGTRLTVL.

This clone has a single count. The CDR3 nucleotides read TGTGCCAGCTCACCACCGCCGGACCTTACCAGTGGGGCTTTCTTT. As protein: CASSPPPDLTSGAFF. The gene calls are TRBV18 and TRBJ1-1; D is uncertain. The CDR3 is 15 amino acids. Looked up from germline, CDR1 is KGHSH and CDR2 is LQKENI. V was pared by 0 bases and J by 11 bases, with 19 bases between.

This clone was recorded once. CDR3 in amino acids: CASSQVVLQETQYF. As DNA, the CDR3 is TGCGCCAGCAGCCAAGTGGTGCTGCAAGAGACCCAGTACTTC. The chain employs TRBV4-1 and TRBJ2-5; D is unresolved. This CDR3 has 14 amino acids. Germline lookup yields CDR1 MGHRA and CDR2 YSYEKL. Trimming left V 1 base short and J 2 bases short, with 8 bases between.

CDR3 sequence reads: CASSQSLRRNTEAFF. In DNA form, the CDR3 reads TGTGCCAGCAGTCAGTCCCTCAGAAGGAACACTGAAGCTTTCTTT. V usage is TRBV6-6 and J usage is TRBJ1-1; unclear D gene. The CDR3 consists of 15 residues. Deletions cut 5 bases from V and 1 base from J, with 14 bases between. Germline values: CDR1 MNHNY, CDR2 SVGAGI (reference sequence).

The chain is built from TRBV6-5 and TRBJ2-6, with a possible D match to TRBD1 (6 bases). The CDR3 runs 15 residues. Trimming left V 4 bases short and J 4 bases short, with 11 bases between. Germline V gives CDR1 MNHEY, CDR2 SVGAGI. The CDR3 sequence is CASSSQGSGANVLTF. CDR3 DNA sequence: TGTGCCAGCAGTTCGCAGGGGTCCGGGGCCAACGTCCTGACTTTC.

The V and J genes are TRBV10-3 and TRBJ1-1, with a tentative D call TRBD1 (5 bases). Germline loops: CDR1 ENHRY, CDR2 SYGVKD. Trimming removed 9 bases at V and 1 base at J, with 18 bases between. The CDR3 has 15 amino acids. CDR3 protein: CAIALRWDPNTEAFF. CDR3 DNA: TGTGCCATTGCCCTCAGATGGGACCCGAACACTGAAGCTTTCTTT.

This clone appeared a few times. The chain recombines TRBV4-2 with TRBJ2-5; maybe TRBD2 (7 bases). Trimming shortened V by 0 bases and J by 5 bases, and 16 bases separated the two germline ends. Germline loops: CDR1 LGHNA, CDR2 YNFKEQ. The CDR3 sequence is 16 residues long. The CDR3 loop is CASSQDKRGGLETQYF. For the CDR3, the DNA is TGTGCCAGCAGCCAAGATAAGAGGGGGGGGTTGGAGACCCAGTACTTC.

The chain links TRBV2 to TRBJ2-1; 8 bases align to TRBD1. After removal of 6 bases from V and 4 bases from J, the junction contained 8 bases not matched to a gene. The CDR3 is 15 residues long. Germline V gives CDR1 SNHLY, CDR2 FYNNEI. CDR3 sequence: CASSFGRGRYNEQFF. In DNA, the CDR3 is TGTGCCAGCAGCTTTGGCAGGGGGCGTTACAATGAGCAGTTCTTC. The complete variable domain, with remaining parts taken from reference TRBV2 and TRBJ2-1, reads EPEVTQTPSHQVTQMGQEVILRCVPISNHLYFYWYRQILGQKVEFLVSFYNNEISEKSEIFDDQFSVERPDGSNFTLKIRSTKLEDSAMYFCASSFGRGRYNEQFFGPGTRLTVL.

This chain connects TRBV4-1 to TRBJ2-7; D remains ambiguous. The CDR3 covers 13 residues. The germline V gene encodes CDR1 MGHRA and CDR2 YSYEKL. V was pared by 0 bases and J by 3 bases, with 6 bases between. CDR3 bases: TGCGCCAGCAGCCAAGAAACGGGCTACGAGCAGTACTTC. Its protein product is CASSQETGYEQYF.